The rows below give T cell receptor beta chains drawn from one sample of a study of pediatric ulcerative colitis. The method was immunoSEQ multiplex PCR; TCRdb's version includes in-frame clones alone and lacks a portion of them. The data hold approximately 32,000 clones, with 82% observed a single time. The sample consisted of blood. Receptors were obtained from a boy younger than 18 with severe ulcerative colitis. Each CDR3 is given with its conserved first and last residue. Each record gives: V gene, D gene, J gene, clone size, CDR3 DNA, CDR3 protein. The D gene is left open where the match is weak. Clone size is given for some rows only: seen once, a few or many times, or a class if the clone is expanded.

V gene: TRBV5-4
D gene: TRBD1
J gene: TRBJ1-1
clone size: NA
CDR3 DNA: TGTGCCAGCAGCTTCGGCAGGGGGCGGGGCACTGAAGCTTTCTTT
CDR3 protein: CASSFGRGRGTEAFF

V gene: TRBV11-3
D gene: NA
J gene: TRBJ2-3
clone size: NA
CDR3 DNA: TGTGCCAGCAGCTTAGACCGGGATACGCAGTATTTT
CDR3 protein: CASSLDRDTQYF

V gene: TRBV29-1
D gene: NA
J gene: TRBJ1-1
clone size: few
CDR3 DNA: TGCAGCGTTGTAAGAAACACTGAAGCTTTCTTT
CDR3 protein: CSVVRNTEAFF

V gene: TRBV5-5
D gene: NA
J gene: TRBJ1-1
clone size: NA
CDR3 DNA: TGTGCCAGCATCACGGAGCTCGGGTCCACTGAAGCTTTCTTT
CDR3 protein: CASITELGSTEAFF

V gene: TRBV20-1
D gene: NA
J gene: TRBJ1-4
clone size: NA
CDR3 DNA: TGCAGTGCGTTTGTTAGGGAAAAACTGTTTTTT
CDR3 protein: CSAFVREKLFF

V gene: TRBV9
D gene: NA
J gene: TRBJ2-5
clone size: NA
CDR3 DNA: TGTGCCAGCAGCGTAGAGGGGGGTAAAGAGACCCAGTACTTC
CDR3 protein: CASSVEGGKETQYF

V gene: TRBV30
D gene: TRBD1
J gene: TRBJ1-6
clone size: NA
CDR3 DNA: TGTGCCTGGAGTGTGGGGACAGGGACTTCACCCCTCCACTTT
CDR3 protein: CAWSVGTGTSPLHF

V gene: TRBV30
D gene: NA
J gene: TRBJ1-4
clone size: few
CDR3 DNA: TGTGCCTGGAGTGTACGGGAGGAAAAACTGTTTTTT
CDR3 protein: CAWSVREEKLFF

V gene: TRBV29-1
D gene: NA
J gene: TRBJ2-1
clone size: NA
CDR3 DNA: TGCAGCGTCCACGGGTTTAATGAGCAGTTCTTC
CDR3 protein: CSVHGFNEQFF

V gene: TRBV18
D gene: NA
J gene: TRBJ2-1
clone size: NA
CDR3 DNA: TGTGCCAGCTCACCACCGCTAAATGAGCAGTTCTTC
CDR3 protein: CASSPPLNEQFF

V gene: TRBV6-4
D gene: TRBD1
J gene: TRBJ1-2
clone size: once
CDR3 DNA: TGTGCCCGACAGGGGGCGGGTGGCTACACCTTC
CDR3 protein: CARQGAGGYTF

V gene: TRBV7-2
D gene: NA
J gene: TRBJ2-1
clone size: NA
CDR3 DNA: TGTGCCAGCAGCTTAGATCCAGGCCCCAATGAGCAGTTCTTC
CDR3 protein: CASSLDPGPNEQFF

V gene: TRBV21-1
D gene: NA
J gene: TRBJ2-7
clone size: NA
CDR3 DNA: TGTGCCAGCAGCAAAGCCGGCAGCCGTTCCTACGAGCAGTACTTC
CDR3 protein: CASSKAGSRSYEQYF

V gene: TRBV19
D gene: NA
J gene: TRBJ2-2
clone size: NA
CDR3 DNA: TGTGCCAGTAGTATCGACAGGCTTAACACCGGGGAGCTGTTTTTT
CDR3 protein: CASSIDRLNTGELFF

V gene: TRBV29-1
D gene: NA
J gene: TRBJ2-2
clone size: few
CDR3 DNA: TGCAGCGTTGACGGTCGGAGAACCGGGGAGCTGTTTTTT
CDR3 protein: CSVDGRRTGELFF

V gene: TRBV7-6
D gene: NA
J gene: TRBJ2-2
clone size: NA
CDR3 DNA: TGTGCCAGCAGCCGAACGCAGAACACCGGGGAGCTGTTTTTT
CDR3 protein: CASSRTQNTGELFF

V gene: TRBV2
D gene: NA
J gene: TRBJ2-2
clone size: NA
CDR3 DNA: TGTGCCAGCAGTGAAATGGGGCTCAACACCGGGGAGCTGTTTTTT
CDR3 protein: CASSEMGLNTGELFF

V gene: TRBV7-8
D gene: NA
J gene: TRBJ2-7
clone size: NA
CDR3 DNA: TGTGCCAGCAGCGCCCTCCGCCTTAACTACGAGCAGTACTTC
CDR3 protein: CASSALRLNYEQYF

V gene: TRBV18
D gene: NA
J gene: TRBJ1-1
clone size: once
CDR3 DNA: TGTGCCAGCTCACCCAACGGACGGAACACTGAAGCTTTCTTT
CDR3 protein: CASSPNGRNTEAFF

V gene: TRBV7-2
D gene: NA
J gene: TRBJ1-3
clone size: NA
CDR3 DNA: TGTGCCAGCAGCTTAGCGGCGCGGATCTCTGGAAACACCATATATTTT
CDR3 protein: CASSLAARISGNTIYF

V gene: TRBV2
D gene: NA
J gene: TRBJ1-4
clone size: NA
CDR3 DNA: TGTGCCAGCAGTGAAGAAGGCGAAAAACTGTTTTTT
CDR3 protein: CASSEEGEKLFF

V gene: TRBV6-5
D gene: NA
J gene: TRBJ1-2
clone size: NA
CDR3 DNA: TGTGCCAGCAGTCAAGGAGTCGAGTATCGCTACACCTTC
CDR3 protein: CASSQGVEYRYTF

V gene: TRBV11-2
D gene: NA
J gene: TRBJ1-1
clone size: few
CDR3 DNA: TGTGCCAGCAGCTTCCTCCGTATGAACACTGAAGCTTTCTTT
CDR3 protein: CASSFLRMNTEAFF

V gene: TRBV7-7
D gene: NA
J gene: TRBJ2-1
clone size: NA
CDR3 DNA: TGTGCCAGCAGCCAGTCAGTAGGAGGGGGCCGTGAGCAGTTCTTC
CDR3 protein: CASSQSVGGGREQFF

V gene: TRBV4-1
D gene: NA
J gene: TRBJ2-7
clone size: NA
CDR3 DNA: TGCGCCAGCAGCCAAGATTGGCCAAAATCCAGGGAGCAGTACTTC
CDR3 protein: CASSQDWPKSREQYF

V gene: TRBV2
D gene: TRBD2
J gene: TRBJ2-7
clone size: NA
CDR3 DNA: TGTGCCAGCAGTGAAATTCTCCCTCTAGCGGGGGACACCTACGAGCAGTACTTC
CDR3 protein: CASSEILPLAGDTYEQYF

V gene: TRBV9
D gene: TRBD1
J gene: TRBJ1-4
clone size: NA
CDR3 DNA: TGTGCCAGCAGCGAGACAGGACAGGCCTATGAAAAACTGTTTTTT
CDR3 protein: CASSETGQAYEKLFF

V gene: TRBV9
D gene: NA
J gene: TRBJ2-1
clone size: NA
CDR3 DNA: TGTGCCAGCAGCGTAGACGGGGGTTCCTACAATGAGCAGTTCTTC
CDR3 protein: CASSVDGGSYNEQFF

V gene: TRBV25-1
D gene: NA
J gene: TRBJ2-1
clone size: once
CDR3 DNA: TGTGCCAGCAGTCCTTCACCGCGACCCCGTAGCTCCTACAGTGAGCTGTTCTTC
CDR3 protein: CASSPSPRPRSSYSELFF

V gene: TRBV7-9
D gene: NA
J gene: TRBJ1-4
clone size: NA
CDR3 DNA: TGTGCCAGCAGCCCCGGGGAGGCAACTAATGAAAAACTGTTTTTT
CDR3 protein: CASSPGEATNEKLFF

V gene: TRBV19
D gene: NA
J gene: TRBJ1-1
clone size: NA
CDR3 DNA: TGTGCCAGTAGTGGGGGACAGAACACTGAAGCTTTCTTT
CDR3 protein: CASSGGQNTEAFF

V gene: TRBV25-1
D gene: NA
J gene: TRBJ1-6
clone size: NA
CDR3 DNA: TGTGCCAGCAGTCCCCTCTGGGTCGAGGGTGACTCACCCCTCCACTTT
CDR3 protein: CASSPLWVEGDSPLHF

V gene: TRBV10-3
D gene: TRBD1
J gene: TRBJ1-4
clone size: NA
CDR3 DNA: TGTGCCATCAGAGGGACAGGGACGAATGAAAAACTGTTTTTT
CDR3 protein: CAIRGTGTNEKLFF

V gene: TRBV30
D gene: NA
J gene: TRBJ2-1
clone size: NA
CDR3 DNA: TGTGCCTGGACCACAGGCCCCGGGCCTAATGAGCAGTTCTTC
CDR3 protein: CAWTTGPGPNEQFF

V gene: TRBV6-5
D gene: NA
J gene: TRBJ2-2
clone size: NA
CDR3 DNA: TGTGCCAGCAGTTTTGGGGGGCTTCGAACCGGGGAGCTGTTTTTT
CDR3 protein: CASSFGGLRTGELFF

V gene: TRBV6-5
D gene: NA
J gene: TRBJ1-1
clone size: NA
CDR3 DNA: TGTGCCAGCAGTTACTCAGGAAGGACTGAAGCTTTCTTT
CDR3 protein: CASSYSGRTEAFF

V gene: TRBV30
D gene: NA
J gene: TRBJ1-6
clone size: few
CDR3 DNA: TGTGCCTGGATAGGAGACAGTGATTCACCCCTCCACTTT
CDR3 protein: CAWIGDSDSPLHF

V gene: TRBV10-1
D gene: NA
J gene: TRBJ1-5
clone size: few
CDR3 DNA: TGCGCCAGCAGTGAGTCGGGATATAGCAATCAGCCCCAGCATTTT
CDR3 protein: CASSESGYSNQPQHF

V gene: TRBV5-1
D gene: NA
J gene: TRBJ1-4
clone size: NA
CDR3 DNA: TGCGCCAGCAGCTTGGATGTGGGGCAGGCGGGTGAAAAACTGTTTTTT
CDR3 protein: CASSLDVGQAGEKLFF

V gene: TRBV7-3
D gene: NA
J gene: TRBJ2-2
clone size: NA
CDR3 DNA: TGTGCCAGCAGCCGTCCGGGCGGGGAGCTGTTTTTT
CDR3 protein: CASSRPGGELFF

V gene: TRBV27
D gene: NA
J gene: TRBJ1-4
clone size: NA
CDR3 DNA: TGTGCCAGCAGTTTATCACAGGGTAATGAAAAACTGTTTTTT
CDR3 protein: CASSLSQGNEKLFF

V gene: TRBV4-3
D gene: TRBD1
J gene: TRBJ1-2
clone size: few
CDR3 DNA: TGCGCCAGCAGCCAAGCCCCAGGGGACAGAGCTAACTATGGCTACACCTTC
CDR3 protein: CASSQAPGDRANYGYTF

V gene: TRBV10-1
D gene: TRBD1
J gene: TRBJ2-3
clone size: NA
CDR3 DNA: TGCGCCAGCAGCTCCGGGACAGGGGTCCCAGATACGCAGTATTTT
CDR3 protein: CASSSGTGVPDTQYF

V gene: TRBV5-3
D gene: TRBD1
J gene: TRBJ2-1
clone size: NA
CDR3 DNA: TGTGCCAGAAGCAAACCGGGACAGCTACACAATGAGCAGTTCTTC
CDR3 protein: CARSKPGQLHNEQFF

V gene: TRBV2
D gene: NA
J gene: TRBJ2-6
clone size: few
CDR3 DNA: TGTGCCAGCAGTGATGTGTTGGGCGCTGGGGCCAACGTCCTGACTTTC
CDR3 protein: CASSDVLGAGANVLTF

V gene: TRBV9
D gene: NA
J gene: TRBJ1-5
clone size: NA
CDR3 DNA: TGTGCCAGCAGTGGAAGGGATAGCAATCAGCCCCAGCATTTT
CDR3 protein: CASSGRDSNQPQHF

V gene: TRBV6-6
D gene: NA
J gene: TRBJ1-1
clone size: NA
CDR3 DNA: TGTGCCAGCAGTGGCACCGTCTATTATACTGAAGCTTTCTTT
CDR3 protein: CASSGTVYYTEAFF

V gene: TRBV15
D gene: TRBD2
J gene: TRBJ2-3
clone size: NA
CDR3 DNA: TGTGCCACCAGCAGGGTACTAGCGGGGGTCGGAGATACGCAGTATTTT
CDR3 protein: CATSRVLAGVGDTQYF

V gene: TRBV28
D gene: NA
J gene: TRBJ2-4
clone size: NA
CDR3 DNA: TGTGCCAGCGGGGGTAGCAGAAACATTCAGTACTTC
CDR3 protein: CASGGSRNIQYF

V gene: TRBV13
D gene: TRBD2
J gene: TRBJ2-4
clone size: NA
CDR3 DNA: TGTGCCAGCAGCCGGATGCGGGGGGCCAAAAACATTCAGTACTTC
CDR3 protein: CASSRMRGAKNIQYF

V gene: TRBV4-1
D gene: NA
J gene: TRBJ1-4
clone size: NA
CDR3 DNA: TGCGCCAGCAGCCAATGGGGGGGGGCAAGTGCTAATGAAAAACTGTTTTTT
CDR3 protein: CASSQWGGASANEKLFF

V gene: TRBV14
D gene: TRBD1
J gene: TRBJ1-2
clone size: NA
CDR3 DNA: TGTGCCAGCAGCCCGGCTGGGACAGGGGGCCGTGGCTACACCTTC
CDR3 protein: CASSPAGTGGRGYTF

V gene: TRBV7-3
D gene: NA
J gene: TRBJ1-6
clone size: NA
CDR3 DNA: TGTGCCAGCAGCTTAGGGGGTAACTCACCCCTCCACTTT
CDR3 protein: CASSLGGNSPLHF

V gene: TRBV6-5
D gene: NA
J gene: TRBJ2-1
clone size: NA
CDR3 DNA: TGTGCCAGCAGTTACTCGGGCGGTGGAGGCCATGAGCAGTTCTTC
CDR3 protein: CASSYSGGGGHEQFF

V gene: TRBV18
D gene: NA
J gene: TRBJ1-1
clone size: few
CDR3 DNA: TGTGCCAGCTCACCGGGACCGAGATTGAACACTGAAGCTTTCTTT
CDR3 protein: CASSPGPRLNTEAFF

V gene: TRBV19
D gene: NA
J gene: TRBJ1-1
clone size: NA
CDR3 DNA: TGTGCCAGTAGTACCCGGGTGGAAGGGGCTTTCTTT
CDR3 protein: CASSTRVEGAFF

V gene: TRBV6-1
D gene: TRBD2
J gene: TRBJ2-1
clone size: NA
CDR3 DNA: TGTGCCAGCAGTGAACGGGGGGACTCGTGGTTCTTC
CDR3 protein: CASSERGDSWFF